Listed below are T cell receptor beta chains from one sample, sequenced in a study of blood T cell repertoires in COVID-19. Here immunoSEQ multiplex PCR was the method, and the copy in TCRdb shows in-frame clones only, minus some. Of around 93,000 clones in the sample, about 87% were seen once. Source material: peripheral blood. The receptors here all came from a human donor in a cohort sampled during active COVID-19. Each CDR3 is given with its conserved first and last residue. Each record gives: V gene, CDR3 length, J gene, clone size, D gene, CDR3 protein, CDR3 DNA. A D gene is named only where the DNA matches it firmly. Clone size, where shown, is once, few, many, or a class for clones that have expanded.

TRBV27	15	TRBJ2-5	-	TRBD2	CASSLRREGRETQYF	TGTGCCAGCAGTTTAAGGCGGGAGGGCCGGGAGACCCAGTACTTC
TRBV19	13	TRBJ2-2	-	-	CASRNRDTGELFF	TGTGCCAGTAGAAACAGGGACACCGGGGAGCTGTTTTTT
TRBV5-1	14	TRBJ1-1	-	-	CASSSEPRDTEAFF	TGCGCCAGCAGCTCCGAGCCCAGGGATACTGAAGCTTTCTTT
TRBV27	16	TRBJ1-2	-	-	CASSDRYRRGSYGYTF	TGTGCCAGCAGCGACAGATATCGCAGGGGATCCTATGGCTACACCTTC
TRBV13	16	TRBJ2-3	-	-	CASSSRDTEGTDTQYF	TGTGCCAGCAGCTCCCGGGACACCGAGGGCACAGATACGCAGTATTTT
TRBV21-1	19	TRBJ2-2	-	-	CASSIIPRTSGGAPGELFF	TGTGCCAGCAGCATTATCCCACGGACTAGCGGGGGGGCGCCCGGGGAGCTGTTTTTT
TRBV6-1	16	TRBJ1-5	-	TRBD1	CASSGPGTDSNQPQHF	TGTGCCAGCAGTGGGCCCGGGACAGATAGCAATCAGCCCCAGCATTTT
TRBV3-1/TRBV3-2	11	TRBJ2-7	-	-	CASSPSYEQYF	TGTGCCAGCAGCCCGTCCTACGAGCAGTACTTC
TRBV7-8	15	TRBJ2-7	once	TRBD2	CASSLRTSGNNEQYF	TGTGCCAGCAGCTTAAGGACTAGCGGGAACAACGAGCAGTACTTC
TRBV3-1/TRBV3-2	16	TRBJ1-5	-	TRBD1	CASSQADRGPNQPQHF	TGTGCCAGCAGCCAAGCGGACAGGGGGCCGAATCAGCCCCAGCATTTT
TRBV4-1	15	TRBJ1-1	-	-	CASSQAGTLNTEAFF	TGCGCCAGCAGCCAGGCCGGGACACTGAACACTGAAGCTTTCTTT
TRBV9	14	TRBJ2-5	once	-	CASSVADSQETQYF	TGTGCCAGCAGCGTAGCCGACTCTCAAGAGACCCAGTACTTC
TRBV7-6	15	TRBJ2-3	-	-	CASSRTGGGTDTQYF	TGTGCCAGCAGCCGAACGGGGGGCGGCACAGATACGCAGTATTTT
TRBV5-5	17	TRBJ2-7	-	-	CASSLVWVFGQSYEQYF	TGTGCCAGCAGCTTGGTTTGGGTTTTTGGACAGTCCTACGAGCAGTACTTC
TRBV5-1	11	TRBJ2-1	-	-	CASSFDRQQFF	TGCGCCAGCAGCTTCGACAGGCAGCAGTTCTTC
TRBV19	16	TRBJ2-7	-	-	CASSISGTRTLGEQYF	TGTGCCAGTAGTATAAGTGGGACAAGGACCCTGGGCGAGCAGTACTTC
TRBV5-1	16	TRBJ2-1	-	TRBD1	CASSLGTGTGDHEQFF	TGCGCCAGCAGCTTGGGTACGGGGACAGGCGATCATGAGCAGTTCTTC
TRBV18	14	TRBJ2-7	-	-	CASSPPGAVYEQYF	TGTGCCAGCTCACCACCAGGGGCTGTCTACGAGCAGTACTTC
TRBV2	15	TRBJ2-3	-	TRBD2	CASSLAGTRTDTQYF	TGTGCCAGCAGCCTAGCGGGGACTCGCACAGATACGCAGTATTTT
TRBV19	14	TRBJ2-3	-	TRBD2	CATQLAGGTDTQYF	TGTGCCACCCAGCTAGCGGGGGGCACAGATACGCAGTATTTT
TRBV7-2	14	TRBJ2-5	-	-	CASSLVVAQETQYF	TGTGCCAGCAGCTTAGTGGTAGCGCAAGAGACCCAGTACTTC
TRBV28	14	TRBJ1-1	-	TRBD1	CAIANRGRRTEAFF	TGTGCCATCGCTAACAGGGGGCGACGCACTGAAGCTTTCTTT
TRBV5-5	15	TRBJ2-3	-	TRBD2	CASSLAGGPPDTQYF	TGTGCCAGCAGCTTGGCGGGGGGGCCACCAGATACGCAGTATTTT
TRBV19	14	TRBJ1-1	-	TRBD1	CATRVRGRLTEAFF	TGTGCCACCCGGGTGAGGGGGCGGCTCACTGAAGCTTTCTTT
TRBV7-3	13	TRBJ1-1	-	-	CASRLTGNTEAFF	TGTGCCAGCAGATTGACGGGGAACACTGAAGCTTTCTTT
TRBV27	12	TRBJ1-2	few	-	CASSADGVGYTF	TGTGCCAGCAGTGCAGACGGGGTGGGCTACACCTTC
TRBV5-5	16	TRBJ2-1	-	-	CASSLELPPSYNEQFF	TGTGCCAGCAGCTTGGAACTCCCCCCATCATACAATGAGCAGTTCTTC
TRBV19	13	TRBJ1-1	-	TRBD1	CASSTRTGLEAFF	TGTGCCAGTAGTACCAGGACAGGACTTGAAGCTTTCTTT
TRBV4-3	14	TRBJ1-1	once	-	CASSQGGRDTEAFF	TGCGCCAGCAGCCAGGGAGGGCGTGACACTGAAGCTTTCTTT
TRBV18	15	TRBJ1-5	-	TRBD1	CASSPGTGQNQPQHF	TGTGCCAGCTCACCAGGGACAGGGCAAAATCAGCCCCAGCATTTT
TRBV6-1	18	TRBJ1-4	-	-	CASSEAAGSFATNEKLFF	TGTGCCAGCAGTGAAGCGGCAGGTTCCTTCGCAACTAATGAAAAACTGTTTTTT
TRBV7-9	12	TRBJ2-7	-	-	CASSLPGVQQYF	TGTGCCAGCAGCTTACCAGGGGTACAGCAGTACTTC
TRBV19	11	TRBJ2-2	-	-	CATQGSGELFF	TGTGCCACACAGGGCTCCGGGGAGCTGTTTTTT
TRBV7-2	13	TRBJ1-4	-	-	CASCRTANEKLFF	TGTGCCAGCTGCCGGACAGCTAATGAAAAACTGTTTTTT
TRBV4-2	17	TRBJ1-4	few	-	CASSQDLRTATNEKLFF	TGTGCCAGCAGCCAAGATCTAAGGACAGCAACTAATGAAAAACTGTTTTTT
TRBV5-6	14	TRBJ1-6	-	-	CASSLAGGNSPLHF	TGTGCCAGCAGCTTGGCGGGGGGTAATTCACCCCTCCACTTT
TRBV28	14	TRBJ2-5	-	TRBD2	CASSPGGGWETQYF	TGTGCCAGCAGTCCCGGGGGGGGCTGGGAGACCCAGTACTTC
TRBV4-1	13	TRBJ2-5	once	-	CASSRLLGETQYF	TGCGCCAGCAGCCGACTTCTTGGGGAGACCCAGTACTTC
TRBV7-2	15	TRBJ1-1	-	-	CASSLRGQGNTEAFF	TGTGCCAGCAGCTTACGTGGGCAGGGGAACACTGAAGCTTTCTTT
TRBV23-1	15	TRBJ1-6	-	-	CASSQSFSYNSPLHF	TGCGCCAGCAGTCAATCGTTCAGCTATAATTCACCCCTCCACTTT
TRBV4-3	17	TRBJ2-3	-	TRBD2	CASSQGRLAGGADTQYF	TGCGCCAGCAGCCAAGGGAGACTAGCGGGAGGCGCAGATACGCAGTATTTT
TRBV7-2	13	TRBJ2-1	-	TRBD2	CASSFGGGNEQFF	TGTGCCAGCAGCTTCGGGGGGGGGAATGAGCAGTTCTTC
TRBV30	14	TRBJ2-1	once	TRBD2	CAWSHGRLNNEQFF	TGTGCCTGGAGTCACGGGAGGTTAAACAATGAGCAGTTCTTC
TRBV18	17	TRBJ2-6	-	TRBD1	CASSLGQGISGANVLTF	TGTGCCAGCTCACTGGGACAGGGGATCTCTGGGGCCAACGTCCTGACTTTC
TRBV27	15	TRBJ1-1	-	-	CASSFNGDVSTEAFF	TGTGCCAGCAGTTTCAATGGAGATGTGAGTACTGAAGCTTTCTTT
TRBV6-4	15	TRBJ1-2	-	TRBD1	CASSGNPGGSSGYTF	TGTGCCAGCAGTGGAAATCCAGGGGGCAGCTCTGGCTACACCTTC
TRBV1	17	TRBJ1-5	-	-	CTSSHAGSARFNQPQHF	TGCACCAGCAGCCATGCGGGCTCGGCAAGGTTTAATCAGCCCCAGCATTTT
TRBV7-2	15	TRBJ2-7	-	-	CASSLERVSSYEQYF	TGTGCCAGCAGCTTAGAGAGGGTAAGCTCCTACGAGCAGTACTTC
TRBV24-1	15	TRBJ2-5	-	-	CATSDLGRGQETQYF	TGTGCCACCAGTGATTTGGGCAGGGGCCAAGAGACCCAGTACTTC
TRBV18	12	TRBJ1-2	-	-	CASSSENYGYTF	TGTGCCAGCTCCTCAGAAAACTATGGCTACACCTTC
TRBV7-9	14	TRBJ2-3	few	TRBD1	CASTGTGSTDTQYF	TGTGCCAGCACCGGGACAGGGTCTACAGATACGCAGTATTTT
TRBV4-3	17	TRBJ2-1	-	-	CASSQDLGRQAYSEQFF	TGCGCCAGCAGCCAAGATCTTGGGCGCCAGGCTTATAGTGAGCAGTTCTTC
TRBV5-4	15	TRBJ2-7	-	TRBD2	CASSFGGRGSYEQYF	TGTGCCAGCAGCTTTGGCGGGAGAGGGTCCTACGAGCAGTACTTC
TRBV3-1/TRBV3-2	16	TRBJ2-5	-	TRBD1	CASSHFDREIQETQYF	TGTGCCAGCAGCCATTTTGACAGGGAAATCCAAGAGACCCAGTACTTC
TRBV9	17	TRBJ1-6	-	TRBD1	CASSSPTGSSYNSPLHF	TGTGCCAGCAGCTCCCCGACAGGGAGCTCCTATAATTCACCCCTCCACTTT
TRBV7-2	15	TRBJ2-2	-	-	CASSLMFRENGELFF	TGTGCCAGCAGCTTAATGTTTCGGGAGAACGGGGAGCTGTTTTTT
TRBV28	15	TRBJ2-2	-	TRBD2	CASSLAGGPVGELFF	TGTGCCAGCAGTTTGGCGGGAGGGCCGGTGGGGGAGCTGTTTTTT
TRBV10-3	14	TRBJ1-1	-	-	CAIAFRVPSTEAFF	TGTGCCATCGCCTTCAGGGTGCCGAGCACTGAAGCTTTCTTT